This T cell receptor (beta chain) was captured in a study of T-cell memory formation after mild COVID-19. TCRdb recomputed calls from the 5' RACE reads with MiXCR, one row per CDR3 protein. Among fewer than 700,000 distinct CDR3 sequences listed, less than 25% were seen once. The CDR3 contains 14 residues. The V end was cut by 0 bases, the J end by 5 bases, with 10 bases between. Germline V CDR1 and CDR2: KGHSH, LQKENI. The rearrangement joins TRBV18 to TRBJ2-5; tentatively, D is TRBD1 (5 bases). The receptor comes from an adult woman who had mild COVID-19 (a few samples of this study predate the infection). Cell type and time point are not known. Sequences were obtained from PBMCs or a T cell subset sorted from them (not recorded which). The CDR3 protein is CASSPPHRSETQYF. The CDR3 DNA sequence: TGTGCCAGCTCACCACCACACAGGTCTGAGACCCAGTACTTC.